This TCR beta chain originates from a study of human T cells and chemical hapten exposure. Noted time point: pre-sensitization, week 0. The treatment here: therapeutic diphenylcyclopropenone sensitization with weekly scalp DPC. Ten or more counts support this clonotype. TCRdb ran MiXCR on the RACE reads and lists one entry per CDR3 protein. In the table there are approximately 370,000 distinct CDR3 sequences, around 5.5% of which are singletons. The germline V gene has CDR1 SGHAT and CDR2 FQNNGV. V lost 5 bases and J lost 2, with 16 bases in between. CDR3 length equals 17 residues. V is TRBV11-2 and J is TRBJ2-6; no definite D call. This TCR was recovered from a woman between 18 and 30 years old with alopecia areata. Some clones in this sample may be carry-over from other donors' samples. Sequencing was performed on whole blood, taken in connection with sensitization to the hapten diphenylcyclopropenone (DPC). This CDR3 reads CASSPHGRGTGANVLTF. DNA for the CDR3: TGTGCCAGCAGCCCACACGGGCGTGGGACTGGGGCCAACGTCCTGACTTTC.